The present T cell receptor (beta chain) was sequenced within a study of shared clonotypes between healthy human individuals. Findings and caveats of the study: Generation probability values for non-shared clonotypes were lower than those for clonotypes shared by all four donors.

A remark on this clone: Its specificity is unknown.

CD8 cells regarded as naive lacked CD45RO, were positively chosen for CCR7, and omitted terminally differentiated effector memory CD45RA+ cells. The study enrolled healthy HIV-negative adults without recent acute infections or vaccinations as donors. Trimming stripped 1 base from V and 4 bases from J, with 14 bases between. The CDR3 runs to 16 residues. Germline values: CDR1 MGHRA, CDR2 YSYEKL. Measured with immunoSEQ multiplex PCR; TCRdb has only the in-frame clones, and not every one. The sample includes a few million clones, around 93% of them seen just once. The chain is built from TRBV4-1 and TRBJ2-1; the D call may be TRBD1 or TRBD2 (5 bases each). The sequence was obtained from a man younger than 30 in good health. Some clones in this sample may be carry-over from other donors' samples. The sequencing input was naive CD8+ T cells from PBMCs. CDR3 sequence: CASSQVGAPTYNEQFF. The DNA of the CDR3 is TGCGCCAGCAGCCAAGTCGGGGCGCCGACGTACAATGAGCAGTTCTTC.